These T cell receptor beta chains were read from a single sample in a study of CD8+CD57+ T cells in acquired aplastic anemia. A single record per CDR3 protein comes from TCRdb applying MiXCR to the reads. The repertoire holds approximately 200,000 distinct CDR3 sequences, with about three fifths as singletons. The sample consisted of sorted CD4+, CD8+, or CD8+CD57+ T cells (not recorded which) from PBMCs. The receptors stem from a human donor with severe aplastic anemia or a healthy control (not recorded which). Each CDR3 is given with its conserved first and last residue.

V gene	J gene	CDR3 protein
TRBV20-1	TRBJ1-5	CSARGGGGNNQPQHF
TRBV10-3	TRBJ1-2	CAITLDKSYGYTF
TRBV5-6	TRBJ2-5	CASSWPRDSQETQYF
TRBV6-5	TRBJ2-7	CASSRTSYEQYF
TRBV13	TRBJ2-3	CASTADTQYF
TRBV9	TRBJ2-1	CASSSQTSVDEQFF
TRBV7-8	TRBJ2-7	CASSLLVSYEQYF
TRBV24-1	TRBJ1-4	CATSVGRGRGVTNEKLFF
TRBV24-1	TRBJ2-4	CATSDSDPTGYGIQYF
TRBV12-3/TRBV12-4	TRBJ2-7	CASSFGTSWNEQYF
TRBV11-3	TRBJ2-2	CASSPRTSGGASELFF
TRBV7-9	TRBJ1-2	CASSLNREGHGYTF
TRBV20-1	TRBJ2-5	CSARDRDRLGETQYF
TRBV19	TRBJ1-1	CASSISMEGQKAFF
TRBV2	TRBJ2-7	CASEKGATYEQYF
TRBV7-9	TRBJ2-3	CASSLLAGVTDTQYF
TRBV24-1	TRBJ1-2	CATSETGWNGYTF
TRBV15	TRBJ1-2	CATSRSTGGATYGYTF
TRBV5-1	TRBJ2-7	CASSPGPGNHEQYF
TRBV10-3	TRBJ2-7	CAIRQGLDGYEQYF
TRBV10-3	TRBJ1-1	CAISESSRGEAFF
TRBV14	TRBJ1-2	CASSHQTGLNYGYTF
TRBV7-3	TRBJ1-2	CASSLTSVEDYGYNF
TRBV7-8	TRBJ2-5	CASSHALGLAAFQETQYF
TRBV10-3	TRBJ2-3	CAISERGTAASRDTQYF
TRBV20-1	TRBJ2-2	CSANSQLQHNTGELFF
TRBV19	TRBJ2-5	CASSIKDIGASGSETQYF
TRBV10-1	TRBJ2-1	CASSGPGRQGFNEQFF
TRBV6-1	TRBJ1-1	CASSEAEDRATEAFF
TRBV5-6	TRBJ2-7	CASRLQVTSYEQYF
TRBV7-8	TRBJ1-4	CASSSTLRGEKLFF
TRBV5-1	TRBJ2-2	CASSLSSTNTGELFF
TRBV5-1	TRBJ2-5	CATGTGSYQETQYF
TRBV7-3	TRBJ2-3	CASSSGLAGGLRTDTQYF
TRBV2	TRBJ1-5	CASSEGWANQPQHF
TRBV29-1	TRBJ1-1	CSVEEHIGVEAFF
TRBV29-1	TRBJ1-2	CSGGQGGGYGYTF
TRBV29-1	TRBJ2-3	CSVARGGGFADTQYF
TRBV7-3	TRBJ1-3	CASSDLRGGGNTIYF
TRBV7-3	TRBJ1-5	CASTDRAINQPQHF
TRBV11-2	TRBJ2-1	CASSLALWGQGIRDEQFF
TRBV19	TRBJ1-5	CASSMGRLNQPQHF
TRBV7-3	TRBJ1-6	CASSLMSQGSPLHF
TRBV12-5	TRBJ2-5	CASRSTESGRGLETQYF
TRBV19	TRBJ2-1	CASKRAGDEQFF
TRBV20-1	TRBJ1-5	CRSNDSNQPQHF
TRBV20-1	TRBJ2-4	CSALPVAVAKNIQYF